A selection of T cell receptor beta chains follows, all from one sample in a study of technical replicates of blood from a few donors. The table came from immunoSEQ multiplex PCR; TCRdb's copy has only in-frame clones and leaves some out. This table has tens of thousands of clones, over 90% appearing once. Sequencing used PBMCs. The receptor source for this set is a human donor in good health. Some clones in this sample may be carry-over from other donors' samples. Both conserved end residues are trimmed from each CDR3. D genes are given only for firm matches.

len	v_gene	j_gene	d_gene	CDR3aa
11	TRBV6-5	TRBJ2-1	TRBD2	ASIGLAGNEQF
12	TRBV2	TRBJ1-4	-	ASRRTIFGEKLF
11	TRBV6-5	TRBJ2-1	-	ASSVGSPAGQF
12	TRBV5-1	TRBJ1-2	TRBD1	ASSITGDNYGYT
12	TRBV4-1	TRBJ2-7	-	ASSYSSANYEQY
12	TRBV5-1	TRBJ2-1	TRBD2	ASSGAGGYNEQF
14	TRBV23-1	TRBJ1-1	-	ASTRGGPNTNTEAF
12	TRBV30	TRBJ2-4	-	AWSVRGSQNIQY
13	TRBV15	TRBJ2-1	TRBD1	ATSRDLGTAREQF
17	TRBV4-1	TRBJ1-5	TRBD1	ASSHNPRDRDYSNQPQH
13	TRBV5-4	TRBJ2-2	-	ASSLVGGNTGELF
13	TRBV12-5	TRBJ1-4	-	ASGWTGATNEKLF
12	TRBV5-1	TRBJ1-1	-	ASSEGLMGTEAF
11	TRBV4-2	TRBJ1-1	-	ASSQTGRTEAF
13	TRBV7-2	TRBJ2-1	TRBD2	ASSPSGPSYNEQF
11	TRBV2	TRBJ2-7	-	ASSEAGLYEQY
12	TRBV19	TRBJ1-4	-	ASSLGQIHEKLF
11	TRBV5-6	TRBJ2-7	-	ASSPGQRYEQY
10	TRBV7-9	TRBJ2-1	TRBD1	ASSDGDRGPF
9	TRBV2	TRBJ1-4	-	ARLINEKLF
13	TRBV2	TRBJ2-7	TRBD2	ASSESGGLSYEQY
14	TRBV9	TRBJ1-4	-	ASSVEGVGLNEKLF
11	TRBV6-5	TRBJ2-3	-	ASSYTQGGTQY
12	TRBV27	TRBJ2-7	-	ASSVLPGPYEQY
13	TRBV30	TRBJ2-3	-	AWSVPLATTDTQY
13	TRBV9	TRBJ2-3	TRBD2	ASSTAGGLSDTQY
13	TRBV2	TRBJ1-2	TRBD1	ASRPTGGWVDGYT
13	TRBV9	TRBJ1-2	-	ASSVGFLVLDGYT
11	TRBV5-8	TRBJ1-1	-	ASSLLTAGEAF
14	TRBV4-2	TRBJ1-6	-	ASSRDRSSYNSPLH
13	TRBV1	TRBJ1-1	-	TSSHGQGKGTEAF
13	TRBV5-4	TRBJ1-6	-	ASSLEVTTGSPLH
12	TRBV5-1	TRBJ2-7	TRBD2	ASSLSLAGTEQY
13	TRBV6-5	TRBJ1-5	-	ASSATGLSNQPQH
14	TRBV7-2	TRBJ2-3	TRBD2	ASSTRLAGGPDTQY
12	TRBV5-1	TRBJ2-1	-	ASSRSGGFDEQF
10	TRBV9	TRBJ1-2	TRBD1	ASSATGDRYT
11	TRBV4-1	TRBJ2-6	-	ASSQAGANVLT
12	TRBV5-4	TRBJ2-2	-	ASSLELNTGELF
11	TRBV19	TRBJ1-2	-	ASSFGSHYGYT
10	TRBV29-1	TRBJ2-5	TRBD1	SAKNRGETQY
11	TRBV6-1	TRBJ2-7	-	ASRLNHRDEQY